Presented here are 9 T cell receptor beta chains from one specimen sequenced in a study of early T cells in non-severe SARS-CoV-2 infection. TCRdb fed the 5' RACE reads into MiXCR, producing one record per CDR3 protein. This sample has tens of thousands of distinct CDR3 sequences, with 15% found just once. The sequenced sample consisted of whole blood. All receptors come from an adult who was a healthcare worker with PCR-confirmed SARS-CoV-2 infection or an uninfected control (not recorded which).

The rearrangement links TRBV29-1 to TRBJ1-1; unclear D gene. Per germline, CDR1 SQVTM and CDR2 ANQGSEA. V was trimmed by 4 bases and J by 2 bases, leaving 5 bases between them. The length of the CDR3 is 11 residues. The CDR3 DNA is TGCAGCGTTGGCACCAACACTGAAGCTTTCTTT. It encodes CSVGTNTEAFF.

Remarks on this clonotype: One base away lies a much larger clone, so this may be a sequencing read error. The CDR3, as DNA: TGTGCCAGCAGTGTAAACGACGGCGATTCACCCCTCCACTTT. This sequence encodes CASSVNDGDSPLHF. The gene calls are TRBV6-4 and TRBJ1-6; D gene ambiguous. CDR3 length equals 14 residues. Trimming took 4 bases from V and 8 from J, leaving 12 bases between them. Germline V gives CDR1 MRHNA, CDR2 SNTAGT.

This clonotype was seen only a few times. The J gene is TRBJ1-1, the V gene TRBV29-1; D gene uncertain. Trimming left V 5 bases short and J 5 bases short, with 6 bases between. This CDR3 spans 10 amino acids. Germline V gene sequence: CDR1 SQVTM, CDR2 ANQGSEA. Written as DNA, the CDR3 is TGCAGCGTTCCGGGGACTGAAGCTTTCTTT. It encodes CSVPGTEAFF.

The table lists this clonotype with a few counts. The chain joins TRBV12-3 or TRBV12-4 to TRBJ1-1; D gene ambiguous. The CDR3 totals 14 residues. The V gene lost 0 bases and the J gene lost 1 base, with 6 bases spanning the gap. CDR3 protein: CASSLAKRNTEAFF. The CDR3 nucleotides read TGTGCCAGCAGTTTAGCCAAGAGGAACACTGAAGCTTTCTTT.

This chain uses TRBV2 with TRBJ2-2; D not resolved. This CDR3 contains 14 residues. Germline V gene sequence: CDR1 SNHLY, CDR2 FYNNEI. Trimming took off 4 bases at V and 0 bases at J, with 6 bases between the two ends. The CDR3 coding sequence is TGTGCCAGCAGTGCTAACACGAACACCGGGGAGCTGTTTTTT. It codes for CASSANTNTGELFF.

V is TRBV7-2 and J is TRBJ2-7, with D perhaps matching TRBD1 (6 bases). V shed 3 bases and J shed 2 bases, with 17 bases lying between them. The germline gives CDR1 SGHTA, CDR2 FQGNSA. CDR3 length: 16 amino acids. CDR3 loop: CASSFEGTKVPYEQYF. CDR3 DNA sequence: TGTGCCAGCAGCTTTGAAGGGACAAAGGTTCCCTACGAGCAGTACTTC.

This clonotype was counted only a few times. The chain joins TRBV5-4 to TRBJ2-7; 13 bases are a match to TRBD2. In germline, CDR1 is SGHNT, CDR2 YYREEE (reference sequence). The CDR3 extends over 16 amino acids. V lost 4 bases to trimming and J lost 5 bases; unmatched junction nucleotides: 9. This CDR3 is CASSHGTSGAPNEQYF. CDR3 DNA sequence: TGTGCCAGCAGCCACGGGACTAGCGGGGCCCCTAACGAGCAGTACTTC.

In this sample, this clonotype turned up a few times. The rearrangement joins TRBV5-6 to TRBJ1-5; 7 bases fit TRBD1. CDR1 is SGHDT and CDR2 is YYEEEE in the germline V gene. This CDR3 has 16 amino acids. The J segment lost 1 base and the V segment lost 3 bases, leaving 7 bases of the junction unmatched. The CDR3 spells CASSSQGGGSNQPQHF. The DNA for the CDR3 is TGTGCCAGCAGCTCGCAGGGGGGTGGCAGCAATCAGCCCCAGCATTTT.

This clonotype came up many times. The V gene is TRBV29-1, the J gene TRBJ2-1; D may match TRBD1 or TRBD2 (5 bases each). Trimming cost V 4 bases and J 9 bases, with 10 bases left between them. This CDR3 contains 11 residues. Germline V CDR1 and CDR2: SQVTM, ANQGSEA. CDR3 DNA sequence: TGCAGCGTTGGGGACGGAGGTGAGCAGTTCTTC. Translation gives CSVGDGGEQFF.